These 20 T cell receptor beta chains originate from one sample sequenced in a study of technical replicates of blood from a few donors. Clones were read by immunoSEQ multiplex PCR, and TCRdb kept only the in-frame ones, dropping some. The sample shows around 95,000 clones, 94% of them seen only once. Sequencing input: T cells isolated from PBMCs. The receptors shown here come from a human donor in good health.

The chain employs TRBV4-2 and TRBJ2-7; no clear D gene. CDR1 LGHNA and CDR2 YNFKEQ come from the germline V gene. This CDR3 has 11 amino acids. V shed 2 bases and J shed 6 bases, with 5 bases lying between them. The CDR3 coding sequence is TGTGCCAGCAGCCAACACTCCGAGCAGTACTTC. This sequence encodes CASSQHSEQYF.

V and J are TRBV4-1 and TRBJ2-7; maybe TRBD2 (7 bases). Germline assignment: CDR1 MGHRA and CDR2 YSYEKL. The V end was cut by 4 bases, the J end by 2 bases, with 24 bases between. The CDR3 totals 18 residues. The CDR3 region is CASSRDEGGGSFPYEQYF. The CDR3 DNA reads as TGCGCCAGCAGCCGCGATGAGGGGGGGGGTTCATTCCCCTACGAGCAGTACTTC.

The chain is built from TRBV11-2 and TRBJ2-1, with a weak D call TRBD2 (7 bases). CDR3 length equals 14 residues. With 10 bases removed from V and 0 bases from J, the gap between germline ends came to 13 bases. The germline CDR1 and CDR2 sequences are SGHAT and FQNNGV. The DNA for the CDR3 is TGTGCCACCAAGGGGGGGACCTCCTACAATGAGCAGTTCTTC. Its translation is CATKGGTSYNEQFF.

The chain joins TRBV28 to TRBJ1-5; perhaps TRBD1 as D (6 bases). CDR1 is MDHEN and CDR2 is SYDVKM in the germline V gene. Trimming took off 6 bases at V and 5 bases at J, with 14 bases between the two ends. The CDR3 extends over 14 amino acids. The CDR3 loop reads CASRPQGSDQPQHF. CDR3 DNA: TGTGCCAGCAGGCCGCAGGGGTCTGATCAGCCCCAGCATTTT.

The CDR3 nucleotides are TGTGCCAGCAGCCCAAGGGGCGGGAGGGCCGGCACCAATGAGCAGTTCTTC. Its protein product is CASSPRGGRAGTNEQFF. The chain recombines TRBV7-2 with TRBJ2-1; 9 positions match TRBD2. This CDR3 is built from 17 residues. V shed 5 bases, J shed 6 bases, and the junction held 14 bases outside the gene matches. From germline, CDR1 is SGHTA and CDR2 FQGNSA.

This chain connects TRBV5-5 to TRBJ2-7; unclear D gene. The germline V gene encodes CDR1 SGHKS and CDR2 YYEKEE (reference sequence). This CDR3 is built from 14 residues. Trimming pared 1 base from V and 4 bases from J, leaving 12 bases between. CDR3 region: CASSLNWPFYEQYF. The CDR3 nucleotides are TGTGCCAGCAGCTTGAATTGGCCTTTTTACGAGCAGTACTTC.

The rearrangement joins TRBV5-4 to TRBJ2-1; D is possibly TRBD2 (6 bases). CDR1 is SGHNT, CDR2 YYREEE, per germline (reference sequence). This CDR3 region has 15 residues. V lost 3 bases, J lost 8 bases, and 18 bases lay in between. The CDR3 loop is CASSSRGYGGDEQFF. The CDR3 nucleotides are TGTGCCAGCAGCTCCCGGGGGTATGGAGGCGATGAGCAGTTCTTC.

J is TRBJ2-5 and V is TRBV6-1, with a tentative D call TRBD2 (6 bases). Germline CDR1 is MNHNS and CDR2 is SASEGT. The V end was cut by 0 bases, the J end by 4 bases, with 12 bases between. The length of the CDR3 is 15 residues. In DNA form, the CDR3 reads TGTGCCAGCAGTGAAGCTAAGACTAGTATAGAGACCCAGTACTTC. It yields the protein CASSEAKTSIETQYF.

The rearrangement links TRBV15 to TRBJ1-5; 8 bases fit TRBD1. CDR3 size: 15 residues. J lost 7 bases, V lost 4 bases, and 9 bases had no gene match. Germline CDR1 and CDR2: LNHNV and YYDKDF (reference sequence). The CDR3 here is CATSTRQGRGQPQHF. CDR3 in DNA: TGTGCCACCAGCACCCGACAGGGGAGGGGGCAGCCCCAGCATTTT.

V and J are TRBV27 and TRBJ1-5; 8 bases map to TRBD1. The J segment lost 11 bases and the V segment lost 8 bases, leaving 8 bases of the junction unmatched. The CDR3 extends over 12 amino acids. Germline V lookup: CDR1 MNHEY, CDR2 SMNVEV (reference sequence). CDR3 coding DNA: TGTGCCAGCGGACAGGGCCTGGTAGCCCAGCATTTT. Its translation: CASGQGLVAQHF.

This clone was counted once. The chain links TRBV21-1 to TRBJ1-2. TRBV21-1 is assigned pseudogene status. The CDR3 runs 17 residues. This CDR3 reads CAIPWRRRRRTNYGYTF. The CDR3 DNA reads TGTGCCATCCCCTGGCGAAGACGGAGGAGGACTAACTATGGCTACACCTTC.

The V and J genes are TRBV29-1 and TRBJ2-1; D is uncertain. V lost 5 bases and J 7 bases, leaving 6 bases between the germline ends. CDR1 SQVTM and CDR2 ANQGSEA come from the germline V gene. This CDR3 has 10 amino acids. The CDR3 here is CSVTANEQFF. CDR3 coding DNA: TGCAGCGTTACTGCGAATGAGCAGTTCTTC.

The genes are TRBV7-6 and TRBJ2-3; the match to TRBD2 covers 9 bases. CDR1 SGHVS and CDR2 FNYEAQ come from the germline V gene. J lost 3 bases, V lost 4 bases, and 8 bases had no gene match. The CDR3 contains 16 residues. The CDR3 reads CASSSLSGRLTDTQYF. CDR3 coding DNA: TGTGCCAGCAGCTCCCTGAGCGGGAGGTTGACAGATACGCAGTATTTT.

The genes are TRBV5-1 and TRBJ2-3, with 7 bases aligning to TRBD2. V trimming: 0 bases; J trimming: 2 bases; junction bases outside the gene matches: 6. The CDR3 extends over 16 amino acids. Germline values: CDR1 SGHRS, CDR2 YFSETQ. The CDR3 protein is CASSLGASGSTDTQYF. DNA for the CDR3: TGCGCCAGCAGCTTGGGGGCTAGCGGATCCACAGATACGCAGTATTTT.

This clone was seen a few times. This chain connects TRBV25-1 to TRBJ1-1; D call uncertain. CDR3 size: 17 residues. CDR1 and CDR2 (germline): MGHDK, SYGVNS. V gave up 2 bases and J gave up 2 bases, with 18 bases separating them. The CDR3 DNA sequence: TGTGCCAGCAGTGAAGGTCTAGGTACTAACTCCAACACTGAAGCTTTCTTT. Its protein is CASSEGLGTNSNTEAFF.

This rearrangement joins TRBV6-1 to TRBJ2-7; 7 positions agree with TRBD2. V trimming: 6 bases; J trimming: 1 base; junction bases outside the gene matches: 6. Looked up from germline, CDR1 is MNHNS and CDR2 is SASEGT. This CDR3 region has 14 residues. The CDR3 here is CASRGGTVSYEQYF. The CDR3 DNA is TGTGCCAGCAGGGGGGGGACGGTGTCCTACGAGCAGTACTTC.

The V and J genes are TRBV5-1 and TRBJ2-1, with 9 bases aligning to TRBD2. V lost 0 bases and J lost 0; bases outside the gene matches: 1. The CDR3 extends over 16 amino acids. Germline assignment: CDR1 SGHRS and CDR2 YFSETQ. Here the CDR3 reads CASSLARGGSYNEQFF. The CDR3 coding sequence is TGCGCCAGCAGCTTGGCGCGGGGGGGCTCCTACAATGAGCAGTTCTTC.

The chain is built from TRBV5-6 and TRBJ2-5; a possible D gene is TRBD1 (6 bases). CDR3 size: 12 residues. Germline loops: CDR1 SGHDT, CDR2 YYEEEE. The V end lost 0 bases, the J end lost 10 bases, and 10 bases lay between the germline ends. This chain's CDR3 is CASSLGRGSQYF. As DNA, the CDR3 is TGTGCCAGCAGCTTGGGAAGGGGGAGCCAGTACTTC.

The chain has TRBV4-2 and TRBJ2-3; TRBD2 matches 11 bases. The CDR3 has 17 amino acids. Trimming removed 4 bases from V and 4 bases from J; junction bases left unmatched: 10. Germline loops: CDR1 LGHNA, CDR2 YNFKEQ. The CDR3 is CASSPRLAGGHSDTQYF. The CDR3 DNA reads TGTGCCAGCAGCCCCCGTTTAGCGGGGGGGCACTCAGATACGCAGTATTTT.

The V and J genes are TRBV6-1 and TRBJ1-5; tentatively, D is TRBD1 (5 bases). Between the trimmed V and J ends, which lost 4 bases and 4 bases, there was a span of 14 bases. This CDR3 is 15 amino acids long. Germline assignment: CDR1 MNHNS and CDR2 SASEGT. Here the CDR3 reads CASSVWGRSNQPQHF. CDR3 coding DNA: TGTGCCAGCAGTGTATGGGGCCGGTCAAATCAGCCCCAGCATTTT.